The subject of this entry is one T cell receptor beta chain. Data came from immunoSEQ multiplex PCR; TCRdb stores just in-frame clones and leaves some out. The data show about 10,000 clones, roughly 69% seen once. The data stem from a study of ipilimumab plus nivolumab after autologous stem cell transplantation. Germline loops: CDR1 SEHNR, CDR2 FQNEAQ (reference sequence). CDR3 length: 15 amino acids. Trimming removed 5 bases at V and 2 bases at J, with 16 bases between. Starting 14 to 28 days after autologous transplant, ipilimumab 1 mg/kg was given. The V gene is TRBV7-9, the J gene TRBJ2-7; no reliable D call. This material consisted of PBMCs, taken in a trial of ipilimumab plus nivolumab as post-transplant consolidation. This clonotype was obtained from a female donor with multiple myeloma. CDR3 in amino acids: CASSDGLTPTYEQYF. CDR3 nucleotides: TGTGCCAGCAGCGACGGGCTCACACCTACCTACGAGCAGTACTTC.